The 27 T cell receptor beta chains presented below share a single source sample, sequenced in a study of CD8 T cells in ankylosing spondylitis. These receptors' targets are unknown. Notes on the study in general: What appeared characteristic of ankylosing spondylitis blood was a TCR beta motif of about eight highly homologous variants.

TCRdb reanalysed the 5' RACE reads using MiXCR and keeps one entry per CDR3 protein. The sample contains more than 300,000 distinct CDR3 sequences, approximately 8% of which appear only once. Sequenced material: blood, either unsorted or a sorted T cell fraction (not recorded which). The source of these receptors is a male donor with ankylosing spondylitis.

The V gene is TRBV10-3, the J gene TRBJ2-1, with TRBD2 matching over 11 bases. V lost 4 bases to trimming and J lost 1 base; unmatched junction nucleotides: 6. CDR3 length: 17 amino acids. CDR1 is ENHRY and CDR2 is SYGVKD in the germline V gene. In nucleotides, the CDR3 is TGTGCCATCAGTGGGAAACTAGCGGGGGTATCCTACAATGAGCAGTTCTTC. The encoded protein is CAISGKLAGVSYNEQFF.

The chain couples TRBV11-2 to TRBJ2-1; 8 bases agree with TRBD1. The germline gives CDR1 SGHAT, CDR2 FQNNGV. The length of the CDR3 is 13 residues. Losses at the gene ends were 5 bases for V and 3 bases for J; bases not matched to a gene: 0. The CDR3 loop reads CASSDRGYNEQFF. For the CDR3, the DNA is TGTGCCAGCAGCGACAGGGGCTACAATGAGCAGTTCTTC.

This clonotype appeared a few times. The CDR3 region has the DNA TGTGCCAGCAGCGATACAGGTTGGGGGAATGAAAAACTGTTTTTT. Translated: CASSDTGWGNEKLFF. V is TRBV27 and J is TRBJ1-4; D perhaps matches TRBD1 (5 bases). V lost 6 bases and J 5 bases, leaving 16 bases between the germline ends. The CDR3 has 15 amino acids. Germline V gene lookup returns CDR1 MNHEY and CDR2 SMNVEV (reference sequence).

This clonotype has only a few counts. The J gene is TRBJ1-2, the V gene TRBV18, with 10 nucleotides matching TRBD1. J gave up 6 bases and V 5 bases, and 3 bases lay outside the gene matches. The CDR3 length is 13 residues. CDR1 is KGHSH and CDR2 is LQKENI in the germline V gene. The CDR3 DNA sequence: TGTGCCAGCTCAGGGACAGGGGATAATGGCTACACCTTC. Translated: CASSGTGDNGYTF.

In this sample, this clonotype turned up a few times. The genes are TRBV4-2 and TRBJ1-1; 8 nucleotides line up with TRBD1. The length of the CDR3 is 17 residues. The germline gives CDR1 LGHNA, CDR2 YNFKEQ. V shed 0 bases, J shed 2 bases, and the junction held 8 bases outside the gene matches. CDR3 DNA sequence: TGTGCCAGCAGCCAAGATATGGGGACAGGACGAAACACTGAAGCTTTCTTT. It is translated as CASSQDMGTGRNTEAFF.

This clonotype showed up just a few times. The gene calls are TRBV15 and TRBJ2-1; tentatively, D is TRBD2 (6 bases). Germline CDR1 LNHNV, CDR2 YYDKDF (reference sequence). The CDR3 is 14 amino acids. Trimming removed 5 bases at V and 6 bases at J, with 14 bases between. The CDR3 sequence: CATSPGVAVNEQFF. CDR3 sequence (DNA): TGTGCCACCAGCCCCGGGGTAGCGGTCAATGAGCAGTTCTTC.

CDR3 in amino acids: CASSLPAAPTTNEKLFF. The CDR3 bases are TGTGCCAGCAGTCTACCCGCCGCGCCGACAACTAATGAAAAACTGTTTTTT. The V gene is TRBV2, the J gene TRBJ1-4; unclear D gene. This CDR3 is 17 amino acids long. V lost 5 bases and J lost 0, with 16 bases in between. Germline V gene data show CDR1 as SNHLY and CDR2 as FYNNEI.

For the CDR3, the DNA is TGTGCCAGCAGCTTCACCCCTTCCTACGAGCAGTACTTC. Its protein product is CASSFTPSYEQYF. The chain joins TRBV11-3 to TRBJ2-7; D is unclear. The CDR3 has 13 residues. The V end was cut by 3 bases, the J end by 1 base, with 7 bases between. CDR1 is SGHNT, CDR2 YENEEA, per germline.

Comment on this clonotype: The conserved final phenylalanine or tryptophan is absent from the CDR3, which likely points to a read error. The rearrangement joins TRBV14 to TRBJ1-2, with 9 bases that match TRBD1. The CDR3 runs 18 residues. V lost 0 bases, J lost 0 bases, and 8 bases stayed unmatched. Germline V gene data show CDR1 as SGHDN and CDR2 as FVKESK. CDR3 region: CASSQDWRTGDTNYGYTL. The CDR3, as DNA: TGTGCCAGCAGCCAAGATTGGAGGACAGGGGATACTAACTATGGCTACACCCTC.

This clonotype occurred many times. The gene calls are TRBV15 and TRBJ2-4, with TRBD1 identical over 7 bases. Per the germline V gene, CDR1 is LNHNV and CDR2 is YYDKDF (reference sequence). V lost 8 bases, J lost 5 bases, and 6 bases stayed unmatched. This CDR3 region has 13 residues. The CDR3, as DNA: TGTGCCACCGTCGGGACAGCTGAAAACATTCAGTACTTC. It is translated as CATVGTAENIQYF.

The chain is built from TRBV7-2 and TRBJ2-3; 10 bases match TRBD2. CDR1 is SGHTA, CDR2 FQGNSA, per germline. The length of the CDR3 is 15 residues. V lost 1 base, J lost 4 bases, and 2 bases stayed unmatched. The CDR3 is CASSLVAGGADTQYF. Here the CDR3 DNA reads TGTGCCAGCAGCTTAGTAGCGGGAGGAGCAGATACGCAGTATTTT.

J is TRBJ2-3 and V is TRBV12-3 or TRBV12-4; TRBD1 or TRBD2 may be the D gene (6 bases each). V lost 5 bases to trimming and J lost 3 bases, with 12 bases between them. The CDR3 runs 14 residues. As DNA, the CDR3 is TGTGCCAGCAGTCCCGGGGGCTTAACAGATACGCAGTATTTT. Translated, it gives CASSPGGLTDTQYF.

This clonotype has a handful of counts. This sequence joins TRBV6-1 and TRBJ1-1; 7 positions agree with TRBD1. The CDR3 totals 13 residues. From germline, CDR1 is MNHNS and CDR2 SASEGT. V gave up 10 bases and J gave up 0 bases; unmatched junction bases: 5. The CDR3 DNA is TGTGCCACCAGGGGGTTGATGAACACTGAAGCTTTCTTT. It yields the protein CATRGLMNTEAFF.

This chain joins TRBV7-9 and TRBJ2-7; a weak D match, TRBD2 (6 bases). In germline, CDR1 is SEHNR, CDR2 FQNEAQ (reference sequence). V lost 5 bases to trimming and J lost 4 bases, with 15 bases between them. This CDR3 is 14 amino acids long. The chain's CDR3 is CASSIGGPGYEQYF. As DNA, the CDR3 is TGTGCCAGCAGCATCGGAGGGCCGGGGTACGAGCAGTACTTC.

This clonotype was seen a handful of times. The chain couples TRBV9 to TRBJ2-1; D ambiguous. Germline lookup yields CDR1 SGDLS and CDR2 YYNGEE. The CDR3 length is 12 residues. Trimming removed 0 bases at V and 4 bases at J, with 2 bases between. The CDR3 coding sequence is TGTGCCAGCAGCGTAGATTACAATGAGCAGTTCTTC. This translates into CASSVDYNEQFF.

The chain carries TRBV11-2 and TRBJ2-5; 13 bases line up with TRBD2. Germline CDR1 reads SGHAT; CDR2 reads FQNNGV. The V gene end was trimmed by 4 bases and the J gene end by 4 bases; junction bases not matched to a gene: 6. The CDR3 runs 16 residues. The CDR3 loop reads CASSSSGLAGAETQYF. The CDR3 DNA sequence: TGTGCCAGCAGCTCGTCCGGACTAGCGGGAGCAGAGACCCAGTACTTC.

V usage is TRBV5-1 and J usage is TRBJ1-6, with D possibly TRBD1 on 6 matching bases. V gave up 1 base and J gave up 9 bases, with 11 bases separating them. The CDR3 is made up of 14 amino acids. Germline values: CDR1 SGHRS, CDR2 YFSETQ. Here the CDR3 DNA reads TGCGCCAGCAGCTTGCGGGGGCGTACTTCACCCCTCCACTTT. Its protein product is CASSLRGRTSPLHF.

The chain couples TRBV7-6 to TRBJ1-6; perhaps TRBD1 as D (5 bases). Trimming took 4 bases from V and 0 from J, leaving 10 bases between them. The CDR3 contains 16 residues. Germline lookup yields CDR1 SGHVS and CDR2 FNYEAQ. The CDR3 DNA reads TGTGCCAGCAGCTCGACGGACAACTCCTATAATTCACCCCTCCACTTT. This codes for CASSSTDNSYNSPLHF.

The chain joins TRBV27 to TRBJ2-1; 12 nucleotides agree with TRBD2. After removal of 7 bases from V and 0 bases from J, the junction contained 13 bases not matched to a gene. Germline V gives CDR1 MNHEY, CDR2 SMNVEV (reference sequence). The CDR3 length is 19 residues. The CDR3 protein is CASNSLAGGNPSSYNEQFF. DNA for the CDR3: TGTGCCAGCAATTCTCTAGCGGGAGGGAACCCGAGCTCCTACAATGAGCAGTTCTTC.

In its sample, this clonotype was seen many times. The gene calls are TRBV12-3 or TRBV12-4 and TRBJ2-5; either TRBD1 or TRBD2 may supply D (5 bases each). CDR3 length: 14 residues. Trimming took 3 bases from V and 3 from J, leaving 11 bases between them. CDR3 nucleotides: TGTGCCAGCAGTTTTGGGGGTGCCGAAGAGACCCAGTACTTC. Its translation is CASSFGGAEETQYF.

There are a few counts of this clonotype. The chain recombines TRBV14 with TRBJ1-6; no firm D call. Deletions cut 7 bases from V and 9 bases from J, with 16 bases between. Germline loops: CDR1 SGHDN, CDR2 FVKESK. This CDR3 region has 14 residues. CDR3 in amino acids: CASNRLEGRSPLHF. CDR3 nucleotide sequence: TGTGCCAGCAACCGCTTGGAAGGACGTTCACCCCTCCACTTT.

The chain employs TRBV3-1 and TRBJ2-3; 8 nucleotides agree with TRBD1. The V and J ends lost 0 bases and 8 bases, in that order; junction bases with no gene match: 13. The CDR3 extends over 17 amino acids. Per the germline V gene, CDR1 is LGHDT and CDR2 is YNNKEL (reference sequence). The CDR3 loop is CASSQDGGGRGLGTQYF. The CDR3 DNA sequence: TGTGCCAGCAGCCAAGATGGGGGCGGCAGGGGGCTAGGTACGCAGTATTTT.

This clonotype was seen repeatedly, ten times or more. The J gene is TRBJ2-5, the V gene TRBV20-1; the D is unclear. This CDR3 is 12 amino acids long. The V end lost 7 bases, the J end lost 5 bases, and 14 bases lay between the germline ends. The V gene's germline CDR1 is DFQATT and CDR2 SNEGSKA (reference sequence). The CDR3 region has the DNA TGCAGTGGGAGTTTAGTGGAGGAGACCCAGTACTTC. It codes for CSGSLVEETQYF.

The rearrangement links TRBV7-9 to TRBJ2-7; 8 bases line up with TRBD1. The CDR3 has 14 residues. Germline-derived CDR1 and CDR2 are SEHNR and FQNEAQ (reference sequence). J gave up 3 bases and V 4 bases, and 5 bases lay outside the gene matches. Here the CDR3 reads CASSSRDRNYEQYF. CDR3 nucleotide sequence: TGTGCCAGCAGCTCGCGGGACAGGAACTACGAGCAGTACTTC.

This clonotype was seen at least ten times. This chain connects TRBV3-1 to TRBJ2-5, with D uncertain. Trimming removed 0 bases at V and 4 bases at J, with 3 bases between. CDR3 length equals 12 residues. The germline CDR1 and CDR2 sequences are LGHDT and YNNKEL (reference sequence). The DNA for the CDR3 is TGTGCCAGCAGCCAAGAGTTAGAGACCCAGTACTTC. As protein: CASSQELETQYF.

V and J are TRBV4-2 and TRBJ1-4; TRBD1 matches 8 bases. J was trimmed by 7 bases and V by 4 bases; bases with no gene match: 5. The CDR3 extends over 14 amino acids. CDR1 is LGHNA, CDR2 YNFKEQ, per germline. The CDR3 loop is CASSLRDRIEKLFF. The CDR3 DNA sequence: TGTGCCAGCAGCCTCCGGGACAGGATTGAAAAACTGTTTTTT.

This clonotype was seen only a few times. V and J are TRBV20-1 and TRBJ2-7; 7 bases agree with TRBD2. Losses at the gene ends were 0 bases for V and 7 bases for J; bases not matched to a gene: 12. The CDR3 loop spans 15 amino acids. Germline values: CDR1 DFQATT, CDR2 SNEGSKA (reference sequence). This CDR3 is CSARDLTGGQGEQYF. In DNA, the CDR3 is TGCAGTGCTAGAGATCTGACGGGAGGCCAAGGGGAGCAGTACTTC.